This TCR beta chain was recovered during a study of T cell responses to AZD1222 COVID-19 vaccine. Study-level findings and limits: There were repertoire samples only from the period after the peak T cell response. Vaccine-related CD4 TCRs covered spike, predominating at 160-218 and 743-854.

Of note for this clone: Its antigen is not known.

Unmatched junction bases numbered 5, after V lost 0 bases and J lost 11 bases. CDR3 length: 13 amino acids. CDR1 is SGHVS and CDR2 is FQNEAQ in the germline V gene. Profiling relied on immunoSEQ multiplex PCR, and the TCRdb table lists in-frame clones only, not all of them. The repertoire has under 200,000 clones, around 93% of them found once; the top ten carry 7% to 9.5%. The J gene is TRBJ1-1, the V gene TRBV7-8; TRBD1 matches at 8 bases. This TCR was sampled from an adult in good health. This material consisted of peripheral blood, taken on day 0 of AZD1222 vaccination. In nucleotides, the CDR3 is TGTGCCAGCAGCTTAGCTCAGGGGGCGGTGGCTTTCTTT. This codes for CASSLAQGAVAFF. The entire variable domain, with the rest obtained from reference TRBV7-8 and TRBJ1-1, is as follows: GAGVSQSPRYKVAKRGQDVALRCDPISGHVSLFWYQQALGQGPEFLTYFQNEAQLDKSGLPSDRFFAERPEGSVSTLKIQRTQQEDSAVYLCASSLAQGAVAFFGQGTRLTVV.